This T cell receptor beta chain originates from a study of T cells in Graves' hyperthyroidism and ophthalmopathy (dated by TCRdb to the late 2010s). Notes on the research overall: Peripheral blood samples were taken at initial diagnosis, before any treatment was given. A discovery cohort of roughly 100 patients, about 40 with Graves' ophthalmopathy and under 60 with stable Graves' hyperthyroidism, was used to find distinguishing TCR V-J signatures. Prospective prediction of ophthalmopathy was tested in an independent validation cohort consisting of 18 to 20 hyperthyroidism patients and approximately 16 patients who later progressed to ophthalmopathy. The roughly 100 discovery patients were randomly split 7:3 into training and test sets. In addition, the study compared T-cell repertoires in thyroid tissue and in blood from 6 or 7 Graves' hyperthyroidism patients. Following sampling, methimazole starting at 30 mg daily was given to hyperthyroidism patients, and high-dose intravenous methylprednisolone was given to ophthalmopathy patients. The paper reports TCR Vbeta CDR3 sequencing of roughly 140 peripheral blood samples: 43 ophthalmopathy, fewer than 85 hyperthyroidism and roughly 17 progressor patients. Study-level results and caveats: Blood samples also contained most of the expanded thyroid clonotypes (frequency above 0.001), which suggests that blood repertoires may reflect thyroid immune responses. A model built on a 13 V-J signature distinguished ophthalmopathy from stable hyperthyroidism, reaching over 85% sensitivity and about 81% specificity in cross-validation and 80%/75% in testing. During validation, the model predicted progression to ophthalmopathy a median of roughly 7.1 months ahead of onset, with more than 60% sensitivity and roughly 72% specificity. Sample size was not statistically predetermined, and investigators were not blinded to group allocation.

There are many counts of this clonotype. What this receptor recognizes is not known. Per-nucleotide qualities are absent, and no much larger clonotype sits a single base away. Ophthalmopathy patients had moderately to severely active disease, Clinical Activity Score of at least 3, NOSPECS grade of at least 4, and duration under 3 months. The study excluded patients with uncontrolled infections, other autoimmune diseases, pregnancy or lactation. Diagnoses were based on clinical symptoms, serum thyroxine and TRAb, thyroid ultrasound and orbital computed tomography. PBMCs were isolated from 7.5 to 10 ml of fresh peripheral blood by Ficoll-Paque density gradient centrifugation. Trizol reagent was used to extract total RNA, and RNA quality was then checked on an Agilent 2100 Bioanalyzer. The TCR beta CDR3 regions were amplified from the RNA transcripts. For the first round of RT-PCR on the TCR CDR3, the HTBI primer set was used together with the Qiagen OneStep RT-PCR kit. A second multiplex PCR round built the libraries, followed by size selection and purification. Paired-end sequencing of the libraries was performed with 100 bp reads on an Illumina HiSeq2000. Processing in the source paper ran as follows. Raw data were processed with SOAPnuke, discarding reads with adapters, uncalled bases, mean Phred below 15, or no exact constant-primer or identifier match. High-quality paired reads were merged with COPE v1.2.5, and unique nucleotide sequences were defined as clonotypes. Clonotypes were aligned to IMGT TRBV, TRBD and TRBJ reference segments using MiTCR v1.1. Only V-J combinations with frequency above 0.0001, covering 99% to 99.2% of repertoires, were analysed. The TCS score was defined as the ratio of F50 (clonal expansion) to E x V (chaos), calculated using BLOSUM62-based TCRdist between CDR3 peptides within each V-J. Welch's t-statistics and random forest reduced 514 V-J features to roughly 13, which were used in a naive Bayes classifier (R e1071). TCRdb redid the processing of the public reads, applying fastp at Q25 and MiXCR, and retained in-frame beta chains. Every CDR3 protein is listed once, alongside the most common genes and DNA of its rows. The authors' filters were not applied to this entry. The sample table shows over 250,000 distinct CDR3 sequences, and roughly an eighth are seen once. The ten largest make up about 37% of the sample.

The CDR3 has 15 amino acids, counting the end cysteine and phenylalanine. The kept DNA is CDR3 alone, 45 bases in frame from the first base. CDR1 and CDR2 are drawn from the germline V gene: SNHLY, FYNNEI. The junction shows trimming of 7 bases on V and 2 bases on J, plus 17 bases between the germline ends. The chain links TRBV2 with TRBJ1-2, with the D gene not confidently named. Sequencing used blood. This TCR came from a woman aged 40-49 years with Graves' ophthalmopathy. Here the CDR3 is given as CASKTAAVMNYGYTF. The DNA reads TGTGCCAGCAAAACCGCGGCGGTTATGAACTATGGCTACACCTTC.